This T cell receptor beta chain was recorded in a study of Tregs in tolerant kidney transplant recipients. TCRdb's table, derived via immunoSEQ multiplex PCR, lists solely in-frame clones and lacks some. The data contain some 55,000 clones, approximately 85% of them singletons. Study-wide findings and caveats: Changing PCR primers prevented nucleotide comparison between some patients' samples.

V was cut by 0 bases and J by 0 bases, with 10 bases left in between. Germline V gene data show CDR1 as SGHDT and CDR2 as YYEEEE. The CDR3 is 16 residues long. Comment on this clone: The antigen remains unidentified.

CD4+CD25+CD127- Tregs, CD4+CD25- non-Tregs, CD4 and CD8 cells were sorted. The V call is TRBV5-6, the J call TRBJ2-4, with a weak D call TRBD1 (6 bases). The sample here was Tregs from blood, taken before the transplant. The TCR was taken from a human donor who received a combined kidney and bone marrow transplant. This chain's CDR3 is CASSLGGQIAKNIQYF. As DNA, the CDR3 is TGTGCCAGCAGCTTGGGAGGACAGATAGCCAAAAACATTCAGTACTTC.